This TCR beta chain was found in a study of circulating CD8 cells and anti-PD-1 response in melanoma (dated by TCRdb to the early 2020s). Describing the broader study: Nivolumab was administered to patients intravenously at 3 mg/kg every 2 weeks. The melanoma cohort included around 13 patients, of whom seven received anti-PD-1 as first-line therapy and six had previously received targeted therapy or immunotherapy. Patients with complete or partial responses were classified as responders, and patients with stable or progressive disease (RECIST v1.1) were classified as non-responders. The TCR repertoire analysis covered some eleven melanoma patients: 7 non-responders and 4 responders. In on-treatment samples, a biotinylated anti-human IgG4 antibody was used to detect PD-1. Results and caveats for the whole study, not just this receptor: Between subsets, repertoires were largely private, with fewer than 8% of TRB clonotypes shared at M1, and the highest sharing was seen between DPOS and TIGIT. The highest diversity was observed in the DNEG repertoire, similar and higher clonality was shown by the PD-1 and DPOS repertoires, and the lowest diversity was found in the TIGIT repertoires. Because tumor material was not accessible, tumor reactivity was instead assessed by peptide assays on expanded sorted subsets. The cohort mixed treatment-naive and previously treated patients, which the authors noted could influence results. The published TCR repertoire comparisons used only baseline and M1 samples from a small cohort with few responders. Experiments were generally performed without replicates because of limited material.

For this chain, trimming is 3 bases at the V end and 4 bases at the J end, and the number of junction bases without a gene match is 6. The CDR3 spans 15 residues, from the cysteine through the phenylalanine. The DNA shown is the 45-base CDR3, in frame from base 1. CDR1 and CDR2, looked up from the germline V gene (reference sequence), are MNHEY and SMNVEV. Using a BD FACSAria II cell sorter, four subsets defined by PD-1 and/or TIGIT were sorted from live CD3+CD8+TCRalphabeta+ cells. Circulating CD8 T cells were sorted into four subsets by PD-1 and TIGIT expression to characterize their relevance to anti-PD-1 therapy response. Both TCR alpha and TCR beta chains were sequenced from each sorted CD8 T-cell subset. Peripheral blood was collected before the first anti-PD-1 injection, after two injections and after four injections. PBMCs were immediately isolated by Ficoll gradient centrifugation. Until use, PBMCs were cryopreserved in liquid nitrogen in RPMI containing about 22% FCS and roughly 10% DMSO. Thawed PBMCs were stained with a viability dye and antibodies against CD3, CD8alpha, TCRalphabeta, PD-1 and TIGIT. The RNeasy Kit was used to extract total RNA, and all samples had a RIN greater than 7.

In its sample, this clonotype comes out as large (0.1 to 1%). The antigen it recognizes is unknown. Base qualities are not at hand, and no much larger clone is one base apart. Instrument on record: NextSeq 500. The QIAseq Immune Repertoire RNA Library Kit, Human TCR Panel, was used to prepare TCR libraries from about 15 ng of total RNA. TCR libraries were sequenced on an Illumina NextSeq with a Mid Output V2 kit, using asymmetric 261x41 paired-end reads. Every TCR library was diluted to approximately 4 nM, then pooled, denatured and loaded at roughly 0.91 pM. The authors' pipeline ran thus. TCR FASTQ files were processed in the QIAGEN GeneGlobe Data Analysis Center, and downstream analysis was performed in R 3.5.2. Clonality was calculated as one minus Shannon entropy normalized by the log of the number of unique productive sequences. Within each subset, Fisher exact tests at 5% FDR identified TRA or TRB clonotypes differing in abundance between baseline and M1. Differentially abundant clonotypes were categorized as emerging, expanding, contracting or non-expanding/contracting. Morisita's overlap index was used to measure repertoire overlap between patients. The public reads were run again by TCRdb, first through fastp at Q25 and then through MiXCR, and only productive beta chains were kept. Duplicate CDR3 protein sequences are folded into a single record with the most common DNA and genes. Here the V and J calls rest on TCRdb's processing, not on the authors' analysis. Across this sample there are 200 to 300 distinct CDR3 sequences, with approximately 3% seen only once. About 31% of the sample is taken by the ten largest.

The source material was CD8+ T cells from PBMCs, sampled at baseline or after one month of anti-PD-1 therapy (not recorded which). This TCR came from a human donor with melanoma. Recombination joined TRBV27 with TRBJ2-3; 8 junctional bases match TRBD2. The CDR3 region: CASSFGRGGSDTQYF. The DNA sequence reads TGTGCCAGCAGTTTTGGTCGGGGGGGCTCAGATACGCAGTATTTT.